What follows are 31 T cell receptor beta chains derived from one specimen sequenced in a study of blood T cells in healthy people across ages. A second PCR of roughly 7 to 11 cycles used a sample-barcoded 5' primer and a J-beta primer mix. MiXCR, run by TCRdb on the 5' RACE reads, gives a single entry per CDR3 protein. This table has 790,000 or so distinct CDR3 sequences, around 50% appearing once. The sequenced sample was blood. These receptors all stem from a man older than 75 in good health.

The gene calls are TRBV20-1 and TRBJ2-5; 7 bases align to TRBD1. Losses at the gene ends were 0 bases for V and 1 base for J; bases not matched to a gene: 8. The CDR3 totals 16 residues. Germline CDR1 is DFQATT and CDR2 is SNEGSKA (reference sequence). CDR3 region: CSAREFGTVSQETQYF. The CDR3 nucleotides are TGCAGTGCTAGAGAATTTGGGACAGTGAGCCAAGAGACCCAGTACTTC.

The V call is TRBV24-1, the J call TRBJ2-7, with TRBD1 matching 9 bases. The V segment lost 11 bases and the J segment 5 bases; nucleotides outside the gene matches: 12. This CDR3 is 14 amino acids long. Germline CDR1 is KGHDR and CDR2 is SFDVKD. CDR3 loop: CAISPGTGSNEQYF. DNA for the CDR3: TGTGCCATCTCTCCCGGGACAGGGAGCAACGAGCAGTACTTC.

The chain joins TRBV2 to TRBJ2-1; D remains ambiguous. This CDR3 spans 11 amino acids. The germline gives CDR1 SNHLY, CDR2 FYNNEI. In DNA form, the CDR3 reads TGTAGCCAAAAGGGTAGGAATGAGCAGTTCTTC. Translated: CSQKGRNEQFF.

As to this clonotype: This sequence may be a read error, since a much larger clone differs from it by one base. The gene calls are TRBV7-2 and TRBJ2-5; D may be TRBD2 (5 bases). The V gene's germline CDR1 is SGHTA and CDR2 FQGNSA. This CDR3 comprises 13 residues. V was shortened by 5 bases and J by 11 bases, with 18 bases between the two germline ends. The CDR3 protein is CASSPKTSGEQYF. The CDR3, as DNA: TGTGCCAGCAGCCCAAAAACTTCCGGGGAGCAGTACTTC. Supplemented by reference TRBV7-2 and TRBJ2-5, the full variable domain reads GAGVSQSPSNKVTEKGKDVELRCDPISGHTALYWYRQSLGQGLEFLIYFQGNSAPDKSGLPSDRFSAERTGGSVSTLTIQRTQQEDSAVYLCASSPKTSGEQYFGPGTRLLVL.

CDR3 region: CASSQEREGEQFF. The CDR3 DNA is TGTGCCAGCAGCCAGGAACGGGAGGGAGAGCAGTTCTTC. The V and J genes are TRBV7-2 and TRBJ2-1, with 8 bases fitting TRBD2. CDR1 is SGHTA and CDR2 is FQGNSA in the germline V gene. The CDR3 is 13 amino acids. V dropped 5 bases and J dropped 10; count of bases not matched to a gene: 7.

The V call is TRBV28, the J call TRBJ2-3; a possible D gene is TRBD1 (5 bases). Trimming stripped 5 bases from V and 1 base from J, with 19 bases between. The CDR3 runs to 17 residues. Germline V CDR1 and CDR2: MDHEN, SYDVKM. The CDR3 coding sequence is TGTGCCAGCAGTAGTTTAAGGGGATTTTACCGCACAGATACGCAGTATTTT. This gives the protein CASSSLRGFYRTDTQYF.

The chain uses TRBV21-1 and TRBJ1-6. TRBV21-1 is a listed pseudogene. This CDR3 is 8 amino acids long. CDR3 nucleotide sequence: TGTGCCAGCCTCAGCCCCCACTTT. Amino acid sequence: CASLSPHF.

This clonotype has only one observation. The genes are TRBV29-1 and TRBJ2-3; the D gene is possibly TRBD1 (6 bases). Between the trimmed V and J ends, which lost 7 bases and 1 base, there was a span of 15 bases. Germline V gene sequence: CDR1 SQVTM, CDR2 ANQGSEA. The CDR3 length is 14 residues. In DNA form, the CDR3 reads TGCAGCGCCCTGAGGGGGTCCGGCACAGATACGCAGTATTTT. It specifies CSALRGSGTDTQYF.

This clonotype was detected ten times or more. V and J are TRBV2 and TRBJ2-1, with a possible D match to TRBD1 (6 bases). Trimming pared 7 bases from V and 5 bases from J, leaving 15 bases between. Germline V CDR1 and CDR2: SNHLY, FYNNEI. The CDR3 consists of 14 residues. The DNA of the CDR3 is TGTGCCAGCACCGAAGGGAACAGGGACAATGAGCAGTTCTTC. This codes for CASTEGNRDNEQFF.

This chain connects TRBV4-2 to TRBJ2-4; 9 bases are a match to TRBD1. This CDR3 is built from 18 residues. Germline loops: CDR1 LGHNA, CDR2 YNFKEQ. Trimming cost V 2 bases and J 5 bases; bases outside gene matches: 13. CDR3 in DNA: TGTGCCAGCAGCCAAACAGGGGGCCGAGCACCTAGCCAAAACATTCAGTACTTC. Translated, it gives CASSQTGGRAPSQNIQYF.

There are a few counts of this clonotype. The chain joins TRBV2 to TRBJ1-2; TRBD1 matches at 8 bases. With 5 bases clipped from V and 3 bases from J, the junction kept 8 bases outside the gene matches. Looked up from germline, CDR1 is SNHLY and CDR2 is FYNNEI. The CDR3 has 15 residues. This chain's CDR3 is CASSLNLQGDYGYTF. The CDR3 coding sequence is TGTGCCAGCAGTCTAAACCTACAGGGGGACTATGGCTACACCTTC.

The genes are TRBV20-1 and TRBJ2-5; 10 positions agree with TRBD1. The CDR3 totals 16 residues. Germline lookup yields CDR1 DFQATT and CDR2 SNEGSKA (reference sequence). J gave up 1 base and V 3 bases, and 8 bases lay outside the gene matches. The CDR3 bases are TGCAGTGCTAGCTCGAGGGACAGGGGCCGCCAAGAGACCCAGTACTTC. It translates to CSASSRDRGRQETQYF.

The rearrangement joins TRBV4-1 to TRBJ1-1; possibly TRBD1 for D (6 bases). V lost 7 bases to trimming and J lost 5 bases, with 23 bases between them. This CDR3 contains 16 residues. Germline loops: CDR1 MGHRA, CDR2 YSYEKL. CDR3 nucleotides: TGCGCCAGCACCCCGGGGGAGAGGGGGATATGGACTGAAGCTTTCTTT. Amino acids: CASTPGERGIWTEAFF.

This clonotype was seen a few times. The V and J genes are TRBV7-2 and TRBJ2-3; TRBD1 or TRBD2 may be the D gene (6 bases each). This CDR3 has 15 residues. V was trimmed by 5 bases and J by 0 bases, leaving 12 bases between them. Germline V CDR1 and CDR2: SGHTA, FQGNSA. This CDR3 reads CASSTGASSTDTQYF. The CDR3 DNA follows: TGTGCCAGCAGCACGGGGGCTTCTAGCACAGATACGCAGTATTTT.

This rearrangement joins TRBV4-1 to TRBJ2-2; 12 nucleotides agree with TRBD2. In germline, CDR1 is MGHRA, CDR2 YSYEKL. The ends lost 5 bases at V and 6 bases at J; junction bases unmatched: 10. This CDR3 region has 17 residues. The CDR3 protein is CASSEPEGLAGSGELFF. The CDR3 DNA follows: TGCGCCAGCAGCGAGCCCGAGGGACTAGCGGGTTCCGGGGAGCTGTTTTTT.

The genes are TRBV7-2 and TRBJ1-1; D call uncertain. CDR3 length equals 12 residues. The germline CDR1 and CDR2 sequences are SGHTA and FQGNSA. Trimming took 5 bases from V and 4 from J, leaving 8 bases between them. The CDR3: CASSRPRTEAFF. CDR3 DNA: TGTGCCAGCAGCCGCCCTCGCACTGAAGCTTTCTTT.

The chain combines TRBV12-3 or TRBV12-4 with TRBJ2-5, with unresolved D. CDR3 length: 11 residues. Trimming cost V 2 bases and J 11 bases, with 9 bases left between them. The CDR3 DNA reads as TGTGCCAGCAGTTTAAGGTCGGAGCAGTACTTC. This translates into CASSLRSEQYF.

The sample holds a few counts of this clonotype. The J gene is TRBJ1-2, the V gene TRBV7-2; 8 bases are a match to TRBD1. Germline loops: CDR1 SGHTA, CDR2 FQGNSA. J was trimmed by 8 bases and V by 1 base; bases with no gene match: 6. The CDR3 has 14 residues. The CDR3 DNA sequence: TGTGCCAGCAGCTTAGAGCGACAGGGGCAGGGCTACACCTTC. Translating gives CASSLERQGQGYTF. Full variable domain (rest looked up from reference TRBV7-2 and TRBJ1-2): GAGVSQSPSNKVTEKGKDVELRCDPISGHTALYWYRQSLGQGLEFLIYFQGNSAPDKSGLPSDRFSAERTGGSVSTLTIQRTQQEDSAVYLCASSLERQGQGYTFGSGTRLTVV.

The chain links TRBV6-2 or TRBV6-3 to TRBJ2-1; a possible D gene is TRBD1 (6 bases). The CDR3 is 11 amino acids. Germline CDR1 MNHEY, CDR2 SVGEGT. CDR3 sequence (DNA): TGTGCGTACAGGGAGAACAATGAGCAGTTCTTC. It specifies CAYRENNEQFF.

This clonotype turned up a few times. The chain recombines TRBV20-1 with TRBJ2-7; D possibly matches TRBD1 or TRBD2 (5 bases each). This CDR3 has 16 residues. V was trimmed by 1 base and J by 6 bases, leaving 22 bases between them. Germline V gives CDR1 DFQATT, CDR2 SNEGSKA (reference sequence). The CDR3, as DNA: TGCAGTGCTAGAGGAAGACGAGGGGTTCTCCAGGGCGAGCAGTACTTC. Its translation: CSARGRRGVLQGEQYF.

The gene calls are TRBV12-3 or TRBV12-4 and TRBJ2-3; TRBD2 aligns across 10 bases. This CDR3 has 15 amino acids. The J segment lost 3 bases and the V segment lost 9 bases, leaving 9 bases of the junction unmatched. The CDR3 nucleotides read TGTGCCAGTACTCGTAGCGGGGGGACGACAGATACGCAGTATTTT. Its translation: CASTRSGGTTDTQYF.

This clonotype was recorded many times. This rearrangement joins TRBV4-1 to TRBJ2-1; D remains ambiguous. CDR1 is MGHRA, CDR2 YSYEKL, per germline. Trimming removed 0 bases from V and 8 bases from J, with 11 bases in between. The CDR3 has 14 residues. CDR3 DNA: TGCGCCAGCAGCCAAGACGGATTTGAGGATGAGCAGTTCTTC. Its translation is CASSQDGFEDEQFF.

This clonotype has a handful of counts. The chain recombines TRBV29-1 with TRBJ2-7; D gene uncertain. CDR3 length equals 11 residues. Germline CDR1 is SQVTM and CDR2 is ANQGSEA. V was trimmed by 8 bases and J by 2 bases, leaving 10 bases between them. The CDR3: CSFLTAYEQYF. In nucleotides, the CDR3 is TGCAGCTTTCTCACCGCCTACGAGCAGTACTTC.

This clonotype came up many times. The chain carries TRBV5-1 and TRBJ2-1; 10 bases align to TRBD2. Trimming took 0 bases from V and 5 from J; bases not matched to a gene: 5. Germline CDR1 is SGHRS and CDR2 is YFSETQ. This CDR3 spans 16 amino acids. Here the CDR3 DNA reads TGCGCCAGCAGCTTGGAAATAGCGGGAGGACACAATGAGCAGTTCTTC. Protein sequence: CASSLEIAGGHNEQFF. The full variable domain, its missing parts supplied by reference TRBV5-1 and TRBJ2-1, is KAGVTQTPRYLIKTRGQQVTLSCSPISGHRSVSWYQQTPGQGLQFLFEYFSETQRNKGNFPGRFSGRQFSNSRSEMNVSTLELGDSALYLCASSLEIAGGHNEQFFGPGTRLTVL.

The rearrangement links TRBV7-2 to TRBJ2-5; maybe TRBD1 (6 bases). Germline CDR1 and CDR2: SGHTA and FQGNSA. The CDR3 extends over 16 amino acids. Trimming stripped 3 bases from V and 1 base from J, with 15 bases between. The CDR3 region has the DNA TGTGCCAGCAGCTTCGGCCAGACAGGTGCCCAAGAGACCCAGTACTTC. Amino acids: CASSFGQTGAQETQYF.

The gene calls are TRBV10-3 and TRBJ2-1; 10 bases agree with TRBD2. V was clipped by 4 bases and J by 3 bases; unmatched bases: 0. CDR3 size: 14 residues. The V gene's germline CDR1 is ENHRY and CDR2 SYGVKD. CDR3 in amino acids: CAISVAGGYNEQFF. The CDR3 DNA is TGTGCCATCAGTGTAGCGGGAGGCTACAATGAGCAGTTCTTC.

This clonotype was counted between two and nine times. Here the CDR3 DNA reads TGTGCCAGCAGCCCCACACGGGCTAGCGAGCTCACAGATACGCAGTATTTT. Residues: CASSPTRASELTDTQYF. The V call is TRBV9, the J call TRBJ2-3, with TRBD2 as a possible D gene (6 bases). CDR3 length: 17 amino acids. Trimming pared 4 bases from V and 2 bases from J, leaving 20 bases between. Germline loops: CDR1 SGDLS, CDR2 YYNGEE.

This chain connects TRBV15 to TRBJ2-3; 8 nucleotides align to TRBD2. The CDR3 length is 16 residues. CDR1 LNHNV and CDR2 YYDKDF come from the germline V gene (reference sequence). Unmatched junction bases numbered 6, after V lost 0 bases and J lost 4 bases. CDR3 nucleotides: TGTGCCACCAGCAGAGATCCAGCGGGAGAGGCAGATACGCAGTATTTT. It translates to CATSRDPAGEADTQYF.

V gene TRBV10-1 combines with J gene TRBJ2-7, with 7 bases that match TRBD2. The junction had 15 bases not matched to a gene; V was cut back by 1 base and J by 6 bases. The germline CDR1 and CDR2 sequences are WNHNN and SYGVQD (reference sequence). This CDR3 has 17 residues. CDR3 in DNA: TGCGCCAGCAGTGAGTTATGTATAGCGGGTGGGGTATTCGAGCAGTACTTC. Amino acid sequence: CASSELCIAGGVFEQYF.

Only a few counts were recorded for this clonotype. The chain combines TRBV29-1 with TRBJ2-4; weak D call: TRBD1 (6 bases). V lost 6 bases and J lost 8, with 23 bases in between. The CDR3 has 15 residues. Germline V gene sequence: CDR1 SQVTM, CDR2 ANQGSEA. CDR3 sequence: CSVLQPHRAEYIQYF. The CDR3, as DNA: TGCAGCGTCTTACAACCCCACAGGGCAGAATACATTCAGTACTTC.

The chain carries TRBV6-6 and TRBJ2-2, with D perhaps being TRBD1 or TRBD2 (6 bases each). The CDR3 is 15 residues long. Germline CDR1 reads MNHNY; CDR2 reads SVGAGI (reference sequence). V was shortened by 7 bases and J by 4 bases, with 16 bases between the two germline ends. The CDR3 loop is CASMPGGSGTGELFF. The CDR3 nucleotides read TGTGCCAGCATGCCCGGGGGCTCGGGCACCGGGGAGCTGTTTTTT.